This entry concerns a single T cell receptor beta chain. Its antigen is unknown. Each CD8+ T cell subset was flow-sorted in triplicate, and 300,000 to 350,000 cells per subset were placed directly into RLT lysis buffer. Naive CD8+ T cells were defined stringently as CD45RO-CCR7+CD27+CD95- to exclude memory contaminants. Standard density gradient centrifugation was used to isolate peripheral blood mononuclear cells from buffy coats. Naive CXCR3-negative and CXCR3-positive CD8+ T cells were flow-sorted on a FACSAria III. Total RNA was extracted from sorted cells with an RNeasy Mini Kit. This sample is part of a study of CXCR3-negative and CXCR3-positive naive CD8 T cells (dated by TCRdb to about 2019). Background on the whole study: In total, 130 million to 150 million TRB reads were obtained, or roughly 1.5 +/- 0.3 million reads per library. For the TRBV-TRBJ cluster analysis, the naive subsets came from 5 donors, while the memory cells came from 3 donors. Data from about 10 donors, pooled across two independent experiments, went into the diversity and physicochemical repertoire analyses. On the study overall, not on this receptor specifically: TRB CDR3s from CXCR3-positive naive cells showed higher hydrophobicity (lower Kidera factor 4), lower energy, and higher strength and volume indices than CXCR3-negative naive cells. Because surface CD5, which is linked to self-reactivity in mice, was comparable between the naive subsets, TCR interaction strength was also inferred from TRB CDR3 physicochemical properties. TRBV-TRBJ usage was similar between naive CXCR3-negative and CXCR3-positive cells from the same donor, while memory cells showed distinct patterns. CXCR3 expression partially decreased after cryopreservation, so most assays used freshly isolated PBMCs. Comparably high repertoire diversity was found in both naive subsets, whereas much lower repertoire diversity was found in memory CD8+ T cells.

The CDR3 runs 15 amino acids, cysteine and phenylalanine included. The coding DNA is unavailable. Based on the germline V gene, the CDR1 and CDR2 sequences are MNHEY and SVGAGI. These reads were obtained on a NextSeq 550. The Human TCR Profiling Kit (MiLaboratory) was used to prepare UMI-labeled 5' RACE TRB cDNA libraries. The full amount of extracted RNA was used for cDNA synthesis, and the full amount of resulting cDNA was used for PCR amplification. The libraries were made side by side, with each library going through the same number of PCR cycles. The original pipeline was this. With a requirement of at least two reads per UMI, MIGEC and MiXCR extracted about 57,000 +/- 9,900 unique UMI-labeled TRB cDNA molecules per library. Each library averaged 40,000 +/- 10,000 functional in-frame TRB CDR3 nucleotide clonotypes without stop codons. Diversity metrics, including normalized Shannon-Wiener and Chao1, were computed in VDJtools after downsampling to 5000 UMI-labeled TRB molecules per sample. VDJtools computed clonotype-size-weighted physicochemical properties of the central five CDR3 residues: interaction energy, strength, volume and Kidera factor 4. Following reprocessing of the reads by TCRdb, the data hold one row per CDR3 protein sequence and no DNA is available. V and J calls and clone size were set by TCRdb, not the authors. This sample's table lists about 41,000 distinct CDR3 sequences. Of the sample, around 1.9% is held by the ten largest clones.

This sequence was found in a human donor in good health. Some clones in this sample may be carry-over from other donors' samples. Sequencing input: naive CXCR3- CD8+ T cells from blood. What this sample's cell subset or site label stands for: CD45RO-CCR7+CD27+CD95- naive CD8+ T cells lacking CXCR3 (TNR3-). This receptor chain uses TRBV6-5 and TRBJ2-1; the D gene TCRdb calls, TRBD2, cannot be checked with no DNA. The CDR3: CASSESGGALNEQFF.